A selection of T cell receptor beta chains follows, all from one sample in a study of CD4 and CD8 cells across lung adenocarcinoma regions. TCRdb ran MiXCR on the PCR reads and lists one entry per CDR3 protein. Of tens of thousands of distinct CDR3 sequences in the sample, under 60% are singletons; the top ten hold about half. The source material was CD8+ T cells from the center of a lung tumor. The receptors shown here come from a male donor with lung adenocarcinoma. The CD4 and CD8 labels of this study may be unreliable. Both conserved end residues are part of each CDR3. The order of the fields is clone size, V gene, D gene, J gene, CDR3 DNA, CDR3 protein. The D gene is left open where the match is weak. Rows may omit the clone size; those that give it use once, few, many or a size class.

clone size: large
V gene: TRBV6-1
D gene: -
J gene: TRBJ2-1
CDR3 DNA: TGTGCCAGCAGTGAAGCAGGAGGGGCAGGGAGCAATGAGCAGTTCTTC
CDR3 protein: CASSEAGGAGSNEQFF

clone size: -
V gene: TRBV6-1
D gene: TRBD2
J gene: TRBJ2-3
CDR3 DNA: TGTGCCAGCAACCGCGGGGGGGAGGCTAGCACAGACATGCAGTACTTT
CDR3 protein: CASNRGGEASTDMQYF

clone size: -
V gene: TRBV6-1
D gene: -
J gene: TRBJ2-3
CDR3 DNA: TGTGCCGGCAGAGGAGCCGGAGGGCAAGATACGCAGTACTTT
CDR3 protein: CAGRGAGGQDTQYF

clone size: many
V gene: TRBV7-2
D gene: -
J gene: TRBJ2-3
CDR3 DNA: TGTGCCAGCAGCTCGTCATTTACCGGCACAGATACGCAGTATTTT
CDR3 protein: CASSSSFTGTDTQYF

clone size: -
V gene: TRBV10-2
D gene: -
J gene: TRBJ1-6
CDR3 DNA: TGCGCCAGCAGTTCGGACAGAATTTATAATTCACCCCTCCACTTT
CDR3 protein: CASSSDRIYNSPLHF

clone size: -
V gene: TRBV10-3
D gene: -
J gene: TRBJ2-2
CDR3 DNA: TGTGCCCTGGCTGGGAACACAGATGAGCAGTTTTTT
CDR3 protein: CALAGNTDEQFF

clone size: -
V gene: TRBV6-1
D gene: -
J gene: TRBJ2-5
CDR3 DNA: TGTGCCAGCAGCCGCGATCCGGGGGTGTCGGCCAAAAACACGCAGTACTTC
CDR3 protein: CASSRDPGVSAKNTQYF

clone size: -
V gene: TRBV11-2
D gene: -
J gene: TRBJ2-5
CDR3 DNA: TGTGGCAGGGGGTTAGGAGGGCGAGACCAAGAGACCCAGTACTTT
CDR3 protein: CGRGLGGRDQETQYF

clone size: -
V gene: TRBV6-1
D gene: TRBD2
J gene: TRBJ2-4
CDR3 DNA: TGTGCCAGCAGGGGAGCGGGAGTCGGAGATACTCAGTACTTC
CDR3 protein: CASRGAGVGDTQYF

clone size: -
V gene: TRBV11-2
D gene: TRBD2
J gene: TRBJ2-1
CDR3 DNA: TGTGCCAGCAGAGGCGGGAGGGCCGGGGATGAGCAGTTCTTC
CDR3 protein: CASRGGRAGDEQFF

clone size: medium-sized
V gene: TRBV27
D gene: TRBD2
J gene: TRBJ2-2
CDR3 DNA: TGTGCCAGCAGTTTGTCGCCTAGCGGGGTCGGGGAGCTGTTTTTT
CDR3 protein: CASSLSPSGVGELFF

clone size: few
V gene: TRBV6-5
D gene: -
J gene: TRBJ2-3
CDR3 DNA: TGTGCCAGCAGTTTGAGCGGAGATACGCAGTATTTT
CDR3 protein: CASSLSGDTQYF

clone size: -
V gene: TRBV27
D gene: -
J gene: TRBJ2-4
CDR3 DNA: TGTGCCAGCAAACCTAGCGTTGGAGCCAAATATACTCAGTACTTC
CDR3 protein: CASKPSVGAKYTQYF

clone size: -
V gene: TRBV27
D gene: -
J gene: TRBJ2-7
CDR3 DNA: TGTGCCAGCAGACGAAACGGGGGCCTAGCCGCAGAGACGCAGTACTTC
CDR3 protein: CASRRNGGLAAETQYF

clone size: -
V gene: TRBV6-5
D gene: -
J gene: TRBJ2-1
CDR3 DNA: TGTGCCAGCAGCTACCGGGACTCGGCGATGTATGAGCAGTTCTTC
CDR3 protein: CASSYRDSAMYEQFF

clone size: -
V gene: TRBV6-1
D gene: -
J gene: TRBJ2-1
CDR3 DNA: TGTGCCAGCAGTGTGAGGGTGGGCCCGGATGAGCAGTTCTTC
CDR3 protein: CASSVRVGPDEQFF

clone size: -
V gene: TRBV6-1
D gene: -
J gene: TRBJ2-2
CDR3 DNA: TGTGCCAGCAGTAAAGGGGAAGCCGGGGAGCTGTTTTTT
CDR3 protein: CASSKGEAGELFF

clone size: -
V gene: TRBV3-1
D gene: TRBD1
J gene: TRBJ1-1
CDR3 DNA: TGTGCCAGCAGCGCATACAGGGGAATGGACACTGAAGCTTTCTTT
CDR3 protein: CASSAYRGMDTEAFF

clone size: -
V gene: TRBV6-1
D gene: TRBD1
J gene: TRBJ2-7
CDR3 DNA: TGTGCCAGCAGTAGCCGGGACAGGGTTACCTACGAGCAGTACTTC
CDR3 protein: CASSSRDRVTYEQYF

clone size: medium-sized
V gene: TRBV10-3
D gene: TRBD1
J gene: TRBJ1-4
CDR3 DNA: TGTGCCATCAGTGAGGGTCCGGGACAGGGGGGAGAAAAACTGTTTTTT
CDR3 protein: CAISEGPGQGGEKLFF

clone size: -
V gene: TRBV3-1
D gene: -
J gene: TRBJ1-1
CDR3 DNA: TGTGCCAGCAGCCAAGAGACGGAAAACACTGAAGCTTTCTTT
CDR3 protein: CASSQETENTEAFF

clone size: -
V gene: TRBV6-1
D gene: -
J gene: TRBJ2-7
CDR3 DNA: TGTGCCAGCAGTGCATTGGACACGTTCGAGCAGTACTTC
CDR3 protein: CASSALDTFEQYF

clone size: -
V gene: TRBV10-3
D gene: -
J gene: TRBJ2-3
CDR3 DNA: TGTGCCTGGAGGTTCTTCGCCAAGAATACTCAGTACTTT
CDR3 protein: CAWRFFAKNTQYF

clone size: -
V gene: TRBV6-1
D gene: -
J gene: TRBJ2-3
CDR3 DNA: TGTGTCAGCGGCGGCCAGCCGGAGAGCACAGAGGCGCAGTATTTT
CDR3 protein: CVSGGQPESTEAQYF

clone size: -
V gene: TRBV5-1
D gene: -
J gene: TRBJ2-1
CDR3 DNA: TGCGCCAGCAGCTTGGCCGAGGGACGGGATGAGCAGTTCTTC
CDR3 protein: CASSLAEGRDEQFF

clone size: -
V gene: TRBV27
D gene: -
J gene: TRBJ2-5
CDR3 DNA: TGTGCCAGCAGTAAACGAGAGGGCCGAGACCAAAACATCCAGTACTTC
CDR3 protein: CASSKREGRDQNIQYF

clone size: -
V gene: TRBV27
D gene: TRBD2
J gene: TRBJ2-3
CDR3 DNA: TGTGCCAGGGGGGGGGGGAGGCGTGAGGCAGATACGCAGTATTTC
CDR3 protein: CARGGGRREADTQYF

clone size: -
V gene: TRBV6-4
D gene: TRBD2
J gene: TRBJ2-1
CDR3 DNA: TGTGCCAGCAGTGAGGGACTAGTCCAAGGTGAGCAGTTCTTC
CDR3 protein: CASSEGLVQGEQFF

clone size: many
V gene: TRBV6-1
D gene: -
J gene: TRBJ1-2
CDR3 DNA: TGTGCCAGCAGTGAACAGCCTAGGGGCATCTATGGCTACACCTTC
CDR3 protein: CASSEQPRGIYGYTF

clone size: many
V gene: TRBV6-6
D gene: -
J gene: TRBJ2-1
CDR3 DNA: TGTGCCAGCGCCCGTAGCTCCTACAATGAGCAGTTCTTC
CDR3 protein: CASARSSYNEQFF

clone size: many
V gene: TRBV6-5
D gene: TRBD2
J gene: TRBJ2-1
CDR3 DNA: TGTGCCAGCAGTTTTCGGACTAGCGGGAGGGGCAATGAGCAGTTCTTC
CDR3 protein: CASSFRTSGRGNEQFF

clone size: once
V gene: TRBV30
D gene: -
J gene: TRBJ2-7
CDR3 DNA: TGTGCCTGGAACAGGGACGGGACGGCCTACGAGCAGTACTTC
CDR3 protein: CAWNRDGTAYEQYF

clone size: many
V gene: TRBV7-2
D gene: -
J gene: TRBJ2-1
CDR3 DNA: TGTGCCAGCAGCACCGGGACTTCAGGCGAGCAGTTCTTC
CDR3 protein: CASSTGTSGEQFF

clone size: few
V gene: TRBV6-1
D gene: TRBD2
J gene: TRBJ2-6
CDR3 DNA: TGTGCCAGCACCAGAAAAGTCGGGGGGGGGGCCAACGTCCTGACTTTC
CDR3 protein: CASTRKVGGGANVLTF

clone size: -
V gene: TRBV5-1
D gene: TRBD2
J gene: TRBJ2-7
CDR3 DNA: TGCGCCAGCAGCCCTAGCGGGGGGTCCGGCGAGCAGTACTTC
CDR3 protein: CASSPSGGSGEQYF

clone size: many
V gene: TRBV6-1
D gene: TRBD1
J gene: TRBJ1-2
CDR3 DNA: TGTGCCAGCAGTCAGGGACAGGGGCGCCCTAGGGGCTACACCTTC
CDR3 protein: CASSQGQGRPRGYTF

clone size: many
V gene: TRBV27
D gene: TRBD1
J gene: TRBJ2-3
CDR3 DNA: TGTGCCAGCAGTTTTGCAGGGGGCGGCACAGATACGCAGTATTTT
CDR3 protein: CASSFAGGGTDTQYF

clone size: -
V gene: TRBV6-1
D gene: TRBD2
J gene: TRBJ2-7
CDR3 DNA: TGTGCCAGCAACATAGAGACTAGCGGGAACGATGAGCAGTACTTC
CDR3 protein: CASNIETSGNDEQYF

clone size: -
V gene: TRBV4-2
D gene: TRBD1
J gene: TRBJ1-2
CDR3 DNA: TGTGCCAGCAGCCAACAGGGGGGCTATGGCTACACCTTC
CDR3 protein: CASSQQGGYGYTF

clone size: many
V gene: TRBV27
D gene: -
J gene: TRBJ2-3
CDR3 DNA: TGTGCCAGCAGTTTATACCGGGGTCATGATGATACGCAGTATTTT
CDR3 protein: CASSLYRGHDDTQYF

clone size: -
V gene: TRBV6-1
D gene: -
J gene: TRBJ2-5
CDR3 DNA: TGTGCCAGCAGTGACAGTCACTTCGAGACCCAGTACTTC
CDR3 protein: CASSDSHFETQYF

clone size: few
V gene: TRBV6-1
D gene: -
J gene: TRBJ2-3
CDR3 DNA: TGTGCCAGCAGCGGACGGCCTGAGGGCACAGAGGCGCAGTATTTT
CDR3 protein: CASSGRPEGTEAQYF

clone size: -
V gene: TRBV29-1
D gene: -
J gene: TRBJ2-5
CDR3 DNA: TGCAGCGTTGACCTTGGCGTCAGAGGAGAGCAGTACTTC
CDR3 protein: CSVDLGVRGEQYF

clone size: -
V gene: TRBV4-2
D gene: TRBD2
J gene: TRBJ2-1
CDR3 DNA: TGTGCCAGCAGCCAAGCGGCCCTAGCGGGAGGTGGTGAGCAGTTCTTC
CDR3 protein: CASSQAALAGGGEQFF

clone size: -
V gene: TRBV7-6
D gene: TRBD2
J gene: TRBJ2-7
CDR3 DNA: TGTGCCAGCGGGGGCGGGGGGGGCCTCGACCTAGAGACGCAGTACTTC
CDR3 protein: CASGGGGGLDLETQYF

clone size: many
V gene: TRBV6-4
D gene: -
J gene: TRBJ2-2
CDR3 DNA: TGTGCCAGCAGTGCCGCCCCTGGTAGCGGGGAGCTGTTTTTT
CDR3 protein: CASSAAPGSGELFF

clone size: many
V gene: TRBV6-1
D gene: -
J gene: TRBJ2-1
CDR3 DNA: TGTGCCAGTCGTTCATACAGGAACGAGCAGTTCTTC
CDR3 protein: CASRSYRNEQFF

clone size: -
V gene: TRBV6-5
D gene: -
J gene: TRBJ2-3
CDR3 DNA: TGTGCCAGCAGTTACACCCTCGTGGGAGGTAAGGATATGCAGTATTTT
CDR3 protein: CASSYTLVGGKDMQYF

clone size: -
V gene: TRBV19
D gene: -
J gene: TRBJ1-1
CDR3 DNA: TGTGCCAGTCGGGAGGCGGCTCCGAACACTGAAGCTTTCTTT
CDR3 protein: CASREAAPNTEAFF

clone size: -
V gene: TRBV30
D gene: TRBD1
J gene: TRBJ1-1
CDR3 DNA: TGTGCCTGGAGCCGTTGGGACAGTCTAAGTGGGAGTGTGAACACTGAAGCTTTCTTT
CDR3 protein: CAWSRWDSLSGSVNTEAFF

clone size: -
V gene: TRBV6-5
D gene: -
J gene: TRBJ1-1
CDR3 DNA: TGTGCCAGCAGTTACCTCCGGGACACCGGTTCGAACACTGAAGCTTTCTTT
CDR3 protein: CASSYLRDTGSNTEAFF

clone size: few
V gene: TRBV11-1
D gene: -
J gene: TRBJ1-1
CDR3 DNA: TGTGCCAGCAGCCCTACTCAGAACACTGAAGCTTTCTTT
CDR3 protein: CASSPTQNTEAFF

clone size: few
V gene: TRBV6-1
D gene: TRBD2
J gene: TRBJ2-7
CDR3 DNA: TGTGCCAGCAGAGTAGCGGGAGACGACGGGTACGAGCAGTACTTC
CDR3 protein: CASRVAGDDGYEQYF

clone size: -
V gene: TRBV28
D gene: TRBD1
J gene: TRBJ2-5
CDR3 DNA: TGTGCCAGCAGTCAACAGGGGGTCAAGTCAGAGACCCAGTACTTC
CDR3 protein: CASSQQGVKSETQYF

clone size: -
V gene: TRBV12-3/TRBV12-4
D gene: -
J gene: TRBJ2-3
CDR3 DNA: TGTGCCAGCACCCAGGGGAGGGGCACAGATACGCAGTATTTT
CDR3 protein: CASTQGRGTDTQYF

clone size: few
V gene: TRBV6-1
D gene: TRBD2
J gene: TRBJ2-1
CDR3 DNA: TGTGCCAGCGGGAGAGTAGCGGGGGTCCTTGAGCAGTTCTTC
CDR3 protein: CASGRVAGVLEQFF

clone size: -
V gene: TRBV6-1
D gene: TRBD1
J gene: TRBJ1-2
CDR3 DNA: TGTGCCAGCAGTCCCCGACAGGGGGCCGTAAACTATGGCTACACCTTC
CDR3 protein: CASSPRQGAVNYGYTF

clone size: -
V gene: TRBV10-2
D gene: -
J gene: TRBJ2-1
CDR3 DNA: TGTGCCAGCGGAGACCCGCGGAATGAGCAGTTCTTC
CDR3 protein: CASGDPRNEQFF

clone size: -
V gene: TRBV25-1
D gene: -
J gene: TRBJ2-4
CDR3 DNA: TGTGCCAGCAGTGATTGGGGGCCGTGCGCCGAAGACACTCAGTACTTC
CDR3 protein: CASSDWGPCAEDTQYF

clone size: few
V gene: TRBV7-6
D gene: -
J gene: TRBJ2-7
CDR3 DNA: TGTGCCAGCAGCCCAAGACGGGCGGAGTCCGAGCAGTACTTC
CDR3 protein: CASSPRRAESEQYF